This TCR beta chain was sequenced during a study of immune heterogeneity within non-small cell lung tumors. General study points: Although only moderate, the correlation of local T-cell clonality with local tumor mutational burden was significant (R roughly 0.3).

Per sample, approximately 0.6 ug of bulk tumor genomic DNA was the template used. Several biopsies per primary tumor were taken during surgery, spaced as far apart as possible. Surgery that was curative in intent was performed on patients with untreated, newly diagnosed non-small cell lung cancer. TCR beta CDR3 was amplified by multiplex PCR, first round approximately 10 cycles, 32 V and 13 J primers. Each CDR3 protein is one row after TCRdb ran MiXCR on the multiplex PCR reads. Found here are 9,500 to 10,000 distinct CDR3 sequences, 31% of them singletons; the top ten hold 11%. This clonotype was detected ten times or more. Its target is unknown. Germline V gene data show CDR1 as MNHNS and CDR2 as SASEGT. V was trimmed by 5 bases and J by 1 base, leaving 3 bases between them. The CDR3 runs to 12 residues.

What was sequenced was lung tumor tissue. The chain recombines TRBV6-1 with TRBJ1-3, with unresolved D. The TCR was taken from a man aged 60 to 69 with non-small cell lung cancer. DNA for the CDR3: TGTGCCAGCAGTATATCTGGAAACACCATATATTTT. It translates to CASSISGNTIYF.